The present T cell receptor beta chain was sequenced within a study of blood T cell repertoires in COVID-19. Study in general: Collection of acute and convalescent COVID-19 samples took place in the United States, Italy and Spain. T cells, B-cell-depleted T cells, or PBMCs supplied cDNA or gDNA.

Germline assignment: CDR1 ENHRY and CDR2 SYGVKD. This CDR3 region has 13 residues. J was trimmed by 7 bases and V by 8 bases; bases with no gene match: 7. Original methodology: Using reference gene primer amplification, nucleated cell counts were estimated. This table comes from immunoSEQ multiplex PCR, and its TCRdb copy is limited to in-frame clones, with some not included. The D gene and trimming were derived from the DNA, and the V and J assignments and clone size from that table. Of around 50,000 clones listed, 90% are singletons. This chain joins TRBV10-3 and TRBJ1-4; 7 positions match TRBD1. The TCR sequence derives from a human donor in a cohort sampled during active COVID-19. The sequencing sample was made of peripheral blood. The CDR3 loop reads CAISGDSLEKLFF. The CDR3, as DNA: TGTGCCATCTCTGGGGACAGCCTTGAAAAACTGTTTTTT.